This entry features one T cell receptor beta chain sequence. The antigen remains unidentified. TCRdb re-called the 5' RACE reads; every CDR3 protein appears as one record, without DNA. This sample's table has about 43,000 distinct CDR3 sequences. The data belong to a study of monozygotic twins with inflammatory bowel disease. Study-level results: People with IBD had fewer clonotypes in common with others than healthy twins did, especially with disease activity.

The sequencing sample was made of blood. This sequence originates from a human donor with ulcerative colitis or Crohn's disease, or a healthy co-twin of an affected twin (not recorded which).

The CDR3 spells CASSPGTDYQPQHF. V gene TRBV6-2 or TRBV6-3 combines with J gene TRBJ1-5; the TCRdb D gene call, TRBD1, has no DNA to confirm it. This CDR3 region has 14 residues. CDR1 MNHEY and CDR2 SVGEGT come from the germline V gene.